This entry lists 2 T cell receptor beta chains sequenced from one sample in a study of CD8+ T cells in alopecia areata. Described treatment: oral pan-JAK inhibitor, 5-10 mg twice daily. cDNA prepared by RNA extraction and subsequent reverse transcription served as the template for sequencing. Some clones are missing from TCRdb's copy, which holds only in-frame ones; the method was immunoSEQ multiplex PCR. The table lists about 200,000 clones, 60% of them singletons. Sequenced here: CD4+ T cells sorted from blood, sampled at week 24, from a patient treated with tofacitinib. The receptor set was obtained from a human donor with alopecia areata.

This clone was seen only a few times. This rearrangement joins TRBV29-1 to TRBJ2-1, with 12 bases fitting TRBD2. This CDR3 is built from 14 residues. The V gene's germline CDR1 is SQVTM and CDR2 ANQGSEA. V gave up 5 bases and J gave up 9 bases; unmatched junction bases: 8. CDR3: CSVQLAGGRGEQFF. The CDR3 coding sequence is TGCAGCGTTCAACTAGCGGGGGGCAGAGGTGAGCAGTTCTTC.

V gene TRBV29-1 combines with J gene TRBJ2-1; D gene ambiguous. V shed 0 bases and J shed 6 bases, with 9 bases lying between them. CDR3 length: 13 residues. Germline V gene data show CDR1 as SQVTM and CDR2 as ANQGSEA. The CDR3 DNA sequence: TGCAGCGTTGAAGAAGGCCGGGTCAATGAGCAGTTCTTC. Amino acids: CSVEEGRVNEQFF.